This entry describes one T cell receptor beta chain. This CDR3 is built from 13 residues. Trimming shortened V by 7 bases and J by 2 bases, and 11 bases separated the two germline ends. CDR1 is ENHRY, CDR2 SYGVKD, per germline. This entry is derived from a study of blood T cell repertoires in COVID-19. Study information: From T cells, B-cell-depleted T cells, or PBMCs came the material, which was cDNA or gDNA.

Participants' reported clinical history set cohort assignment. Up to 2 weeks before entering the study, exposed participants had met a COVID-19 case. Sequencing was performed with immunoSEQ multiplex PCR; in TCRdb, only in-frame clones are kept and a portion is missing. The top ten clones hold around 5% of a sample with hundreds of thousands of clones, roughly 80% of them seen once. The rearrangement links TRBV10-3 to TRBJ1-1; a possible D gene is TRBD1 (6 bases). This clonotype originated in a man in his forties who had been exposed to COVID-19. The sequenced sample was PBMCs or T cells enriched from blood (not recorded which). CDR3 sequence (DNA): TGTGCCATCACCCGACAGGCAAACACTGAAGCTTTCTTT. Its translation is CAITRQANTEAFF.